This TCR beta chain derives from a study of cytomegalovirus exposure and HLA in healthy donors. The count of this clone is one. Its antigen is still unknown. Notes on the study in general: An observed cluster of highly shared sequence variants was recorded as a likely sequencing artifact. A later analysis appeared to link common viral pathogens to several of the most significant clusters. Association of a missense DCLRE1C variant with TCR beta V- and J-gene trimming was reported in a later analysis.

A multiplex PCR was run with 60 Vbeta primers and 13 Jbeta primers. Here immunoSEQ multiplex PCR was the method, and the copy in TCRdb shows in-frame clones only, minus some. Altogether over 150,000 clones are present, roughly four fifths being singletons, with the ten largest covering less than 4%. Per the germline V gene, CDR1 is MDHEN and CDR2 is SYDVKM. The CDR3 spans 15 residues. The trim removed 5 bases at V and 8 bases at J, leaving 9 bases unmatched. The receptor's source is a woman under 40 in good health and CMV-seropositive. Sample: PBMCs. V gene TRBV28 combines with J gene TRBJ2-1; 10 bases are shared with TRBD2. The CDR3 reads CASSGPAGGPDEQFF. In DNA form, the CDR3 reads TGTGCCAGCAGTGGGCCAGCGGGAGGGCCGGATGAGCAGTTCTTC.